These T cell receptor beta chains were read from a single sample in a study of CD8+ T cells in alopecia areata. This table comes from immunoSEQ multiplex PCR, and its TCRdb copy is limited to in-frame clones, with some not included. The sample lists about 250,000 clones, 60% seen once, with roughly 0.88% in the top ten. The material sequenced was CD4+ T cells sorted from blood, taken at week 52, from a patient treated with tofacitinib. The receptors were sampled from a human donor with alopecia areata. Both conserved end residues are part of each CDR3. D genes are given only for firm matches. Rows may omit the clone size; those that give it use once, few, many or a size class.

CDR3nt: TGTGCCATCAGTGAGGGGACTAGCGGGGGAATCACCTACAATGAGCAGTTCTTC; CDR3aa: CAISEGTSGGITYNEQFF; j_gene: TRBJ2-1; v_gene: TRBV10-3; d_gene: TRBD2; abundance: .
CDR3nt: TGTGCCTGGGTGAACACAGATACGCAGTATTTT; CDR3aa: CAWVNTDTQYF; j_gene: TRBJ2-3; v_gene: TRBV30; d_gene: .; abundance: .
CDR3nt: TGTGCCAGCAGCTCGAATAGCAATCAGCCCCAGCATTTT; CDR3aa: CASSSNSNQPQHF; j_gene: TRBJ1-5; v_gene: TRBV11-2; d_gene: .; abundance: .
CDR3nt: TGTGCCAGCAGCTTAATCCAGGGTGTCATCTCCTACAATGAGCAGTTCTTC; CDR3aa: CASSLIQGVISYNEQFF; j_gene: TRBJ2-1; v_gene: TRBV5-6; d_gene: .; abundance: .
CDR3nt: TGTGCCTGGAGTGCTGATTTGGGTCAGCCCCAGCATTTT; CDR3aa: CAWSADLGQPQHF; j_gene: TRBJ1-5; v_gene: TRBV30; d_gene: .; abundance: once
CDR3nt: TGTGCCAGCAGTTTAGAGGGTGGTCCCTACAATGAGCAGTTCTTC; CDR3aa: CASSLEGGPYNEQFF; j_gene: TRBJ2-1; v_gene: TRBV27; d_gene: .; abundance: .
CDR3nt: TGTGCCAGCAGTGAAGCGTATACAGGGTATCGAGATGGCTACACCTTC; CDR3aa: CASSEAYTGYRDGYTF; j_gene: TRBJ1-2; v_gene: TRBV2; d_gene: .; abundance: .
CDR3nt: TGTGCCAGCAGCTTAGGGGTTTTGGGGACAGCGGGCTACACCTTC; CDR3aa: CASSLGVLGTAGYTF; j_gene: TRBJ1-2; v_gene: TRBV7-8; d_gene: TRBD1; abundance: .
CDR3nt: TGTGCCAGCAGCTCCTACGCTGCAGATACGCAGTATTTT; CDR3aa: CASSSYAADTQYF; j_gene: TRBJ2-3; v_gene: TRBV7-6; d_gene: .; abundance: .
CDR3nt: TGTGCCAGCAGCGTAACGACAGGGAACACCGGGGAGCTGTTTTTT; CDR3aa: CASSVTTGNTGELFF; j_gene: TRBJ2-2; v_gene: TRBV9; d_gene: .; abundance: few
CDR3nt: TGTGCCAGCAGACAAGTGTGGGATGAAGCTTTCTTT; CDR3aa: CASRQVWDEAFF; j_gene: TRBJ1-1; v_gene: TRBV7-2; d_gene: .; abundance: .
CDR3nt: TGTGCCTGGAGTTCGACGGGGGGGACTGAAGCTTTCTTT; CDR3aa: CAWSSTGGTEAFF; j_gene: TRBJ1-1; v_gene: TRBV30; d_gene: .; abundance: .
CDR3nt: TGTGCCAGCAGCCAAGACTTGAGGACAACCAATCAGCCCCAGCATTTT; CDR3aa: CASSQDLRTTNQPQHF; j_gene: TRBJ1-5; v_gene: TRBV4-2; d_gene: .; abundance: .
CDR3nt: TGTGCCTGGAGTCTAGGGAAAAACATTCAGTACTTC; CDR3aa: CAWSLGKNIQYF; j_gene: TRBJ2-4; v_gene: TRBV30; d_gene: .; abundance: .
CDR3nt: TGTGCCAGCAGCTCCCAAGGCCTAGCGGGAGTACTTACGCAGTATTTT; CDR3aa: CASSSQGLAGVLTQYF; j_gene: TRBJ2-3; v_gene: TRBV9; d_gene: TRBD2; abundance: few
CDR3nt: TGTGCCAGCAGTAGCTTAGGTTTAAGGGTTTCACCCCTCCACTTT; CDR3aa: CASSSLGLRVSPLHF; j_gene: TRBJ1-6; v_gene: TRBV7-2; d_gene: .; abundance: .
CDR3nt: TGTGCCAGCAGCAAATACCCCGGACAGTTCTGGACCGGGGAGCTGTTTTTT; CDR3aa: CASSKYPGQFWTGELFF; j_gene: TRBJ2-2; v_gene: TRBV7-2; d_gene: .; abundance: .
CDR3nt: TGCAGCGTTTCCTTCAAACTTTCGAACACTGAAGCTTTCTTT; CDR3aa: CSVSFKLSNTEAFF; j_gene: TRBJ1-1; v_gene: TRBV29-1; d_gene: .; abundance: .
CDR3nt: TGTGCCAGCAGCGTAGCCGGGACAGCAAATGAAAAACTGTTTTTT; CDR3aa: CASSVAGTANEKLFF; j_gene: TRBJ1-4; v_gene: TRBV9; d_gene: TRBD1; abundance: few
CDR3nt: TGTGCCTGGAGTCCCAGGAGGGGCCTCAACTATGGCTACACCTTC; CDR3aa: CAWSPRRGLNYGYTF; j_gene: TRBJ1-2; v_gene: TRBV30; d_gene: .; abundance: once
CDR3nt: TGTGCCAGCAGCTTAGAACTAGCGGGGGTCGGAGGACCAGATACGCAGTATTTT; CDR3aa: CASSLELAGVGGPDTQYF; j_gene: TRBJ2-3; v_gene: TRBV7-8; d_gene: TRBD2; abundance: few
CDR3nt: TGTGCCAGCAGGGAGTGGGACAGAGATACTTACGAGCAGTACTTC; CDR3aa: CASREWDRDTYEQYF; j_gene: TRBJ2-7; v_gene: TRBV6-1; d_gene: TRBD1; abundance: .
CDR3nt: TGCAGCGTGAGCGCCGGAGCGTACACCGGGGAGCTGTTTTTT; CDR3aa: CSVSAGAYTGELFF; j_gene: TRBJ2-2; v_gene: TRBV29-1; d_gene: .; abundance: .
CDR3nt: TGTGCCAGCAGCTTAAGCCCGCGTTTGGGCTACACCTTC; CDR3aa: CASSLSPRLGYTF; j_gene: TRBJ1-2; v_gene: TRBV5-6; d_gene: .; abundance: .
CDR3nt: TGCGCCAGCAGCCAGGACGACAGGAACGAAGAGACCCAGTACTTC; CDR3aa: CASSQDDRNEETQYF; j_gene: TRBJ2-5; v_gene: TRBV4-3; d_gene: .; abundance: few
CDR3nt: TGTGCCAGCAGCCATGGTCCGAGAGAAAAACTGTTTTTT; CDR3aa: CASSHGPREKLFF; j_gene: TRBJ1-4; v_gene: TRBV14; d_gene: .; abundance: few
CDR3nt: TGTGCCCATCGGGCCTTAAACACTGAAGCTTTCTTT; CDR3aa: CAHRALNTEAFF; j_gene: TRBJ1-1; v_gene: TRBV30; d_gene: .; abundance: few
CDR3nt: TGCAGCGTTGCGAGGACAACTGACTATGGCTACACCTTC; CDR3aa: CSVARTTDYGYTF; j_gene: TRBJ1-2; v_gene: TRBV29-1; d_gene: .; abundance: .
CDR3nt: TGTGCCAGCAGCTTACAAGGGGGCAGGAATTCACCCCTCCACTTT; CDR3aa: CASSLQGGRNSPLHF; j_gene: TRBJ1-6; v_gene: TRBV7-3; d_gene: TRBD1; abundance: .
CDR3nt: TGTGCCATCAGTGTTGGACAGGGGGAAGGCTACACCTTC; CDR3aa: CAISVGQGEGYTF; j_gene: TRBJ1-2; v_gene: TRBV10-3; d_gene: TRBD1; abundance: .
CDR3nt: TGTGCCACCGGGACCACGACTTATGGCTACACCTTC; CDR3aa: CATGTTTYGYTF; j_gene: TRBJ1-2; v_gene: TRBV25-1; d_gene: .; abundance: .
CDR3nt: TGTGCCAGCAGAGGTACAGGGGACTACGAGCAGTACTTC; CDR3aa: CASRGTGDYEQYF; j_gene: TRBJ2-7; v_gene: TRBV6-5; d_gene: TRBD1; abundance: once
CDR3nt: TGTGCCAGCAGCTTAGAGTCTAGTTATTACAATGAGCAGTTCTTC; CDR3aa: CASSLESSYYNEQFF; j_gene: TRBJ2-1; v_gene: TRBV7-2; d_gene: .; abundance: .
CDR3nt: TGTGCCTGGGGAAGGGAAAACACTGAAGCTTTCTTT; CDR3aa: CAWGRENTEAFF; j_gene: TRBJ1-1; v_gene: TRBV30; d_gene: .; abundance: .
CDR3nt: TGTGCCAGCAGTGGAGGCCTACGGGGGTTAAGCTATGGCTACACCTTC; CDR3aa: CASSGGLRGLSYGYTF; j_gene: TRBJ1-2; v_gene: TRBV2; d_gene: .; abundance: .
CDR3nt: TGCAGCGTTTCCCCCGGGCGGTTGAACACTGAAGCTTTCTTT; CDR3aa: CSVSPGRLNTEAFF; j_gene: TRBJ1-1; v_gene: TRBV29-1; d_gene: .; abundance: .
CDR3nt: TGTGCCTGGACCCTGAACTCGGGGGCTAGCAATCCAGATACGCAGTATTTT; CDR3aa: CAWTLNSGASNPDTQYF; j_gene: TRBJ2-3; v_gene: TRBV30; d_gene: .; abundance: .
CDR3nt: TGCAGCGTTGAGCTCGAGGGAACTGGGGCCAACGTCCTGACTTTC; CDR3aa: CSVELEGTGANVLTF; j_gene: TRBJ2-6; v_gene: TRBV29-1; d_gene: .; abundance: once
CDR3nt: TGTGCCAGCAGCTCCTCAGGGGGCCCTGAAGCTTTCTTT; CDR3aa: CASSSSGGPEAFF; j_gene: TRBJ1-1; v_gene: TRBV7-3; d_gene: TRBD1; abundance: .
CDR3nt: TGTGCCAGCAGCTCGACTGGACGATGGACTGAAGCTTTCTTT; CDR3aa: CASSSTGRWTEAFF; j_gene: TRBJ1-1; v_gene: TRBV5-4; d_gene: .; abundance: few
CDR3nt: TGTGCCAGCACCCAGGGCGATAACACCGGGGAGCTGTTTTTT; CDR3aa: CASTQGDNTGELFF; j_gene: TRBJ2-2; v_gene: TRBV7-3; d_gene: .; abundance: once
CDR3nt: TGCAGCGTTGAAGAGTCTCTCGGGGCCCAGTACTTC; CDR3aa: CSVEESLGAQYF; j_gene: TRBJ2-5; v_gene: TRBV29-1; d_gene: .; abundance: many
CDR3nt: TGTGCCAGCAGCCAAGACAGGGCTTACGAGCAGTACTTC; CDR3aa: CASSQDRAYEQYF; j_gene: TRBJ2-7; v_gene: TRBV13; d_gene: TRBD1; abundance: .
CDR3nt: TGTGCCAGCAGTTACTGGGGAAACACTGAAGCTTTCTTT; CDR3aa: CASSYWGNTEAFF; j_gene: TRBJ1-1; v_gene: TRBV6-5; d_gene: .; abundance: few